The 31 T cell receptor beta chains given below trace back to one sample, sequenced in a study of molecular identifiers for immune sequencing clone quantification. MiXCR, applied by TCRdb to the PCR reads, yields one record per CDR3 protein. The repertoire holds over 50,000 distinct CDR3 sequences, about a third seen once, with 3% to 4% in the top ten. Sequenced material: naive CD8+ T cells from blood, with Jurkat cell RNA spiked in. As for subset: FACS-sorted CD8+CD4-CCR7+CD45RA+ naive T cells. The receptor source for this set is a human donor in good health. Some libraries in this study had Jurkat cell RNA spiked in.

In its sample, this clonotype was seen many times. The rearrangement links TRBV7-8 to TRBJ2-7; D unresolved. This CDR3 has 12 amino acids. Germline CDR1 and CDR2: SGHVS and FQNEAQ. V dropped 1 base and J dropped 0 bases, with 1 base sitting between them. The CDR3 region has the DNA TGTGCCAGCAGCTTAGTCTCCTACGAGCAGTACTTC. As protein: CASSLVSYEQYF.

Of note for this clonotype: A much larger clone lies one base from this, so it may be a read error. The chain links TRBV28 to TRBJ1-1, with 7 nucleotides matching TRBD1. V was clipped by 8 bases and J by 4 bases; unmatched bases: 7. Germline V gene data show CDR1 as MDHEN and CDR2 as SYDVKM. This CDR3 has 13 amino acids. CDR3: CASGDRAGTEAFF. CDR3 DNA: TGTGCCAGCGGCGACAGGGCGGGCACTGAAGCTTTCTTT. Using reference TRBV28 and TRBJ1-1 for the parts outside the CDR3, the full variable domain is DVKVTQSSRYLVKRTGEKVFLECVQDMDHENMFWYRQDPGLGLRLIYFSYDVKMKEKGDIPEGYSVSREKKERFSLILESASTNQTSMYLCASGDRAGTEAFFGQGTRLTVV.

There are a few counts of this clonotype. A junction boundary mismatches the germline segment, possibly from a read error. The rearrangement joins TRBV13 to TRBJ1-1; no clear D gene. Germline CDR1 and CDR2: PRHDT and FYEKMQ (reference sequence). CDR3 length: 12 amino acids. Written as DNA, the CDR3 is TGTGCCACCAGCTTAGGGAACACTGAAGCTTTCTTT. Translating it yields CATSLGNTEAFF.

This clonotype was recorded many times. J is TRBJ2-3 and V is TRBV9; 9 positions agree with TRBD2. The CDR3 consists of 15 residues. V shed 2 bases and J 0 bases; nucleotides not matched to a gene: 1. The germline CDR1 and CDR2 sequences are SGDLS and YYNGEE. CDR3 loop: CASSVSGSSTDTQYF. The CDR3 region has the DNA TGTGCCAGCAGCGTTAGCGGGAGTAGCACAGATACGCAGTATTTT.

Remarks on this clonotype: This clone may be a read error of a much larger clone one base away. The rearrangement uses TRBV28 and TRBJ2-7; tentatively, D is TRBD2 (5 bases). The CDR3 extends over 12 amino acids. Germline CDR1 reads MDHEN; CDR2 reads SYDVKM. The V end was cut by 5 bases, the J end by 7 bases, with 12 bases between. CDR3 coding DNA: TGTGCCAGCAGTATACTCGGGGTAGAGCAGTACTTC. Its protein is CASSILGVEQYF.

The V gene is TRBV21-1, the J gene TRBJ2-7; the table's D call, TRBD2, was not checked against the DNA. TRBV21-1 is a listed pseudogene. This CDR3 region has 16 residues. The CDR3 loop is CASSKEVPGLVYEQYF. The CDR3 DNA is TGTGCCAGCAGCAAAGAGGTACCGGGACTAGTCTACGAGCAGTACTTC.

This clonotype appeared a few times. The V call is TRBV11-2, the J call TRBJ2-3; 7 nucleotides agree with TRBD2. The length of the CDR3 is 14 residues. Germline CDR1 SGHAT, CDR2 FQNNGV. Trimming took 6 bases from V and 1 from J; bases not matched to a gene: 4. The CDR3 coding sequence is TGTGCCAGCAGGGGAGGACTAGGCACAGATACGCAGTATTTT. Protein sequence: CASRGGLGTDTQYF. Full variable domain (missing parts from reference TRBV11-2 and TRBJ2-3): EAGVAQSPRYKIIEKRQSVAFWCNPISGHATLYWYQQILGQGPKLLIQFQNNGVVDDSQLPKDRFSAERLKGVDSTLKIQPAKLEDSAVYLCASRGGLGTDTQYFGPGTRLTVL.

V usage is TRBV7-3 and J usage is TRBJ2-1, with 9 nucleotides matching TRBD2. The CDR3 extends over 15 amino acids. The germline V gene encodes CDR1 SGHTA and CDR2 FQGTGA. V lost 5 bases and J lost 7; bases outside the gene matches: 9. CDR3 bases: TGTGCCAGCAGCCCAGGGACTAGCCCCCGTAATGAGCAGTTCTTC. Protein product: CASSPGTSPRNEQFF.

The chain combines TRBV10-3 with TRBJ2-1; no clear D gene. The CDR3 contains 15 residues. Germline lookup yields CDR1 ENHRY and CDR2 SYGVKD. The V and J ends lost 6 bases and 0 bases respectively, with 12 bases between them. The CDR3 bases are TGTGCCATCAGAGGGCGATTGTTCTCCTACAATGAGCAGTTCTTC. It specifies CAIRGRLFSYNEQFF.

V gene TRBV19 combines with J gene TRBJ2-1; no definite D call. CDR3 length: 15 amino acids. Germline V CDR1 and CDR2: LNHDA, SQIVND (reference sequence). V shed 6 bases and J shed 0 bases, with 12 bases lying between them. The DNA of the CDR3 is TGTGCCAGTAGCTCAGACTGGAGCTCCTACAATGAGCAGTTCTTC. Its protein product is CASSSDWSSYNEQFF. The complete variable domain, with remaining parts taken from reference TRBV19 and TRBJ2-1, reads DGGITQSPKYLFRKEGQNVTLSCEQNLNHDAMYWYRQDPGQGLRLIYYSQIVNDFQKGDIAEGYSVSREKKESFPLTVTSAQKNPTAFYLCASSSDWSSYNEQFFGPGTRLTVL.

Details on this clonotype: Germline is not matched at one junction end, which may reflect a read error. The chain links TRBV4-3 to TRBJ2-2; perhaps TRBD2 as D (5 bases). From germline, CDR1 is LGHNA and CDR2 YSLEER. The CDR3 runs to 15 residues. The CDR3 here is CASSHKSQATGEQFF. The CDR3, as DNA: TGCGCCAGCAGCCACAAGAGCCAGGCCACCGGGGAGCAGTTTTTT.

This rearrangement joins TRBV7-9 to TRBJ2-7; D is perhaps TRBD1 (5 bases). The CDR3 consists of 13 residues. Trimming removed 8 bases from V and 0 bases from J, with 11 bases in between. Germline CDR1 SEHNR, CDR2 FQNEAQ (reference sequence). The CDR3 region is CASSNRSSYEQYF. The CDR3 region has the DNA TGTGCCAGCTCAAACAGGTCCTCCTACGAGCAGTACTTC. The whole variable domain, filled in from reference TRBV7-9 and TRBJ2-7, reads DTGVSQNPRHKITKRGQNVTFRCDPISEHNRLYWYRQTLGQGPEFLTYFQNEAQLEKSRLLSDRFSAERPKGSFSTLEIQRTEQGDSAMYLCASSNRSSYEQYFGPGTRLTVT.

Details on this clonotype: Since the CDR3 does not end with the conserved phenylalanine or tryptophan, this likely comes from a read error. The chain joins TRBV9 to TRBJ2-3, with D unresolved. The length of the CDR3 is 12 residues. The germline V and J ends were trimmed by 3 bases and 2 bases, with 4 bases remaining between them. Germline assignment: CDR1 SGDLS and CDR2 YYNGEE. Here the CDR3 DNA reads TGTGCCAGCAGCGGAACCACAGATACGCAGTATTCT. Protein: CASSGTTDTQYS.

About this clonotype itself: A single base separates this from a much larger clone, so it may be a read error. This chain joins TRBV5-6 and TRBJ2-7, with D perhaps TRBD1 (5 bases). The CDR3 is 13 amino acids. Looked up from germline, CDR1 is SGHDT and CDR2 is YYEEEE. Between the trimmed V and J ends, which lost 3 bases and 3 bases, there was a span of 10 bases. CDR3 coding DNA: TGTGCCAGCAGCTGCGGTCAGGGCTACGAGCAGTACTTC. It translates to CASSCGQGYEQYF.

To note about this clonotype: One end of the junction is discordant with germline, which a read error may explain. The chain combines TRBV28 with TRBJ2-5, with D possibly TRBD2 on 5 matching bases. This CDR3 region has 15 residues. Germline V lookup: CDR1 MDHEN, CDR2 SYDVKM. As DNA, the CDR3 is TGTGCCAGCGGTTTATATATCCCCCCGGGGGAGACCCAGTACTTC. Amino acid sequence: CASGLYIPPGETQYF.

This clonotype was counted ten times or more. The CDR3 loop reads CASTRTYEQYF. As DNA, the CDR3 is TGTGCCAGCACCCGGACCTACGAGCAGTACTTC. V is TRBV28 and J is TRBJ2-7; D call uncertain. Trimming took off 7 bases at V and 2 bases at J, with 6 bases between the two ends. Germline CDR1 is MDHEN and CDR2 is SYDVKM. The CDR3 totals 11 residues.

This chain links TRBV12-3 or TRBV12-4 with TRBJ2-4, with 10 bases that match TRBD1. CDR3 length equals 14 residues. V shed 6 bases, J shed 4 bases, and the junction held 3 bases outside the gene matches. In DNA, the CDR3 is TGTGCCAGCAGGACAGGGGGCGAAAAAAACATTCAGTACTTC. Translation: CASRTGGEKNIQYF.

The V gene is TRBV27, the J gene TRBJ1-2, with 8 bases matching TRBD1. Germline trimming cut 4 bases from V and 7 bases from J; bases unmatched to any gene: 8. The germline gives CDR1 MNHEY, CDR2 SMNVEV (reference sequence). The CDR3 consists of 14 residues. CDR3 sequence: CASSSGGGSIGYTF. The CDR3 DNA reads TGTGCCAGCAGTTCAGGGGGCGGTTCAATTGGCTACACCTTC.

The DNA for the CDR3 is TGTGCCAGCAGTTACTCGAATTATGAAAAACTGTTTTTT. Amino acids: CASSYSNYEKLFF. The chain links TRBV6-5 to TRBJ1-4; D call uncertain. The CDR3 is made up of 13 amino acids. Germline assignment: CDR1 MNHEY and CDR2 SVGAGI. The V end was cut by 0 bases, the J end by 6 bases, with 5 bases between.

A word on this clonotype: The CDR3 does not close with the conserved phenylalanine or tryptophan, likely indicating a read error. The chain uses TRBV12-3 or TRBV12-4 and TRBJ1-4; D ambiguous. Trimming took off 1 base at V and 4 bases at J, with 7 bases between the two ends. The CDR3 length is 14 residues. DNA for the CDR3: TGTGCCAGCAGTTTAGGACGGATTAATGAAAAACTGTTTTAT. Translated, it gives CASSLGRINEKLFY.

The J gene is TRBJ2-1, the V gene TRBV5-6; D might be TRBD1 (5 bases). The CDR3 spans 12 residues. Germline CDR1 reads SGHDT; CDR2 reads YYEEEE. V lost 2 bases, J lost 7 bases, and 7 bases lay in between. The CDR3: CASSFGANEQFF. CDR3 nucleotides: TGTGCCAGCAGCTTTGGGGCTAATGAGCAGTTCTTC.

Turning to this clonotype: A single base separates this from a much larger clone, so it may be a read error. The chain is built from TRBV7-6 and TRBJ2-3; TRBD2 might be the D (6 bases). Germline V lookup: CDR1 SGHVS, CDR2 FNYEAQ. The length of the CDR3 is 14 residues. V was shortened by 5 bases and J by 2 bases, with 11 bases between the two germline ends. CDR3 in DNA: TGTGCCAGCAGCGCGGGACTCCCCACAGATACGCAGTATTTT. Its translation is CASSAGLPTDTQYF.

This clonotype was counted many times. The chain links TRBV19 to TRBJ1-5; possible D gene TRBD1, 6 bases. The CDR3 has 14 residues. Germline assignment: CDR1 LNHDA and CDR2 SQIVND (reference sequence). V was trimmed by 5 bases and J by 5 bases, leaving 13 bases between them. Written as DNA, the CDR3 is TGTGCCAGTAGTTGGGACACTCGCGATCAGCCCCAGCATTTT. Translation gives CASSWDTRDQPQHF.

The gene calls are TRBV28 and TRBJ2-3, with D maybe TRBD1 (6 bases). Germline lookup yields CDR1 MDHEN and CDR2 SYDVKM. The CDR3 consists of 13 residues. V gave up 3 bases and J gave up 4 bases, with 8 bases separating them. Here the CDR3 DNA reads TGTGCCAGCAGTTTCAGGGGTTCAGATACGCAGTATTTT. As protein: CASSFRGSDTQYF.

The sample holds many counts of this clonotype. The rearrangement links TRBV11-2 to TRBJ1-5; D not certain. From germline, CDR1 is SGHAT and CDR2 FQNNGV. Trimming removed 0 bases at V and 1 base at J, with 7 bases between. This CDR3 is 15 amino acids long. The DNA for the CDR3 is TGTGCCAGCAGCTTAGACGGTTTCAGCAATCAGCCCCAGCATTTT. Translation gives CASSLDGFSNQPQHF.

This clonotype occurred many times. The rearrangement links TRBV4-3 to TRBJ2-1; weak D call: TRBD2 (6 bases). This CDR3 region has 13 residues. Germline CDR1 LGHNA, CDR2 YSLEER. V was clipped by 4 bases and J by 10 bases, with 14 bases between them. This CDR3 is CASSPFGGSEQFF. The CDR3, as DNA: TGCGCCAGCAGCCCCTTCGGGGGATCAGAGCAGTTCTTC.

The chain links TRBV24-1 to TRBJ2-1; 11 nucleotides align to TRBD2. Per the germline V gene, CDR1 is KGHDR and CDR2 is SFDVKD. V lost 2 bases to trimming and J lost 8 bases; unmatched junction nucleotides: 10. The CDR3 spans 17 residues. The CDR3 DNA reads TGTGCCACCAGTGATTCTGGGCTAGCGGGAGGTTACTATGAGCAGTTCTTC. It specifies CATSDSGLAGGYYEQFF.

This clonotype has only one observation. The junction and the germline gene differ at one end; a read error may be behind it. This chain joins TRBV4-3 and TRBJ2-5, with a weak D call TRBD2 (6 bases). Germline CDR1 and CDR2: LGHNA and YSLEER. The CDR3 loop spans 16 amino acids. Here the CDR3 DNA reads TGCGCCAGCAGCCTCGGGACTGGGTTGGTGCGAGAGACCCAGAACTTC. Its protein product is CASSLGTGLVRETQNF.

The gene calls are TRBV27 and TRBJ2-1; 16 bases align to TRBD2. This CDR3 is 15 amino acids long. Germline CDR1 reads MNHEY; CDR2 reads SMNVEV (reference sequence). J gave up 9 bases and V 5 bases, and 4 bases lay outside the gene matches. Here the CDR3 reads CASSPGTSGGGEQFF. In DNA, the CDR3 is TGTGCCAGCAGTCCGGGGACTAGCGGGGGGGGTGAGCAGTTCTTC.

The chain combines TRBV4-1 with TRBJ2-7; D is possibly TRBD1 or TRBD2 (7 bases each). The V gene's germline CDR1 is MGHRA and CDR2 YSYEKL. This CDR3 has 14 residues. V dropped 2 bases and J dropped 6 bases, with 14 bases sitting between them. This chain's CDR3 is CASSQTGRGGEQYF. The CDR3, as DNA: TGCGCCAGCAGCCAAACGGGCAGGGGGGGCGAGCAGTACTTC.

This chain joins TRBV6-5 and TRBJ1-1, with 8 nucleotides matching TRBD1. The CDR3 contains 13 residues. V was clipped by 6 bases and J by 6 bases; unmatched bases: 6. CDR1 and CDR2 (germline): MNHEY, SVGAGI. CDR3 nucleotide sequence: TGTGCCAGCAGCCCACAGGGGGTATCTGAAGCTTTCTTT. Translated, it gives CASSPQGVSEAFF.